This TCR beta chain stems from a study of T cells expressing NK-cell markers. Study conclusions and caveats: Top CD8+ clonotypes included the dominant CD3+CD56+NKG2C+ clonotypes in several donors.

TCR beta cDNA was generated via 5'RACE template switching incorporating UMIs. TCRdb re-analyzed the 5' RACE reads; it lists each CDR3 protein once, without DNA. The sample has approximately 550,000 distinct CDR3 sequences. The length of the CDR3 is 16 residues. The germline V gene has CDR1 SGHTA and CDR2 FQGNSA. To note about this clonotype: What it binds is unknown.

This sequence originates from a man younger than 35 in good health. The specimen sequenced was blood T cells: a sorted CD56 or NKG2C T cell subset, CD4+ or CD8+ T cells, or bulk PBMC T cells (not recorded which). The chain carries TRBV7-2 and TRBJ2-2; the TCRdb call, TRBD1, lacks DNA for checking. This chain's CDR3 is CASSFQWDPRTGELFF.